This T cell receptor (beta chain) originates from a study of blood T cell repertoires in COVID-19. Study as a whole: Sites in the United States, Italy and Spain provided acute and convalescent COVID-19 samples.

With V trimmed by 1 base and J by 5 bases, 4 bases remained unmatched. This CDR3 is 15 amino acids long. CDR1 is SGHTA, CDR2 FQGNSA, per germline. TCRdb keeps only in-frame clones here, not all; method: immunoSEQ multiplex PCR. The sample yields roughly 180,000 clones, about 83% seen once. This clonotype was sampled from a woman aged 30 to 39 who had recovered from COVID-19. The chain is built from TRBV7-2 and TRBJ2-2; 7 bases map to TRBD2. The sequencing sample was made of PBMCs or T cells enriched from blood (not recorded which). CDR3 sequence: CASSLGTRGTGELFF. The CDR3 DNA follows: TGTGCCAGCAGCTTAGGGACTAGAGGAACCGGGGAGCTGTTTTTT.